A single sample is the source of the 22 T cell receptor beta chains below, sequenced in a study of shared clonotypes between healthy human individuals. Generated by immunoSEQ multiplex PCR, the TCRdb table keeps only in-frame clones and is missing some. This sample has about 1.1 million clones, with about 80% found just once. The sample comprised memory CD4+ T cells from PBMCs. Specified subset: CD45RA-negative fraction. The source is a young man in good health. Some clones in this sample may be carry-over from other donors' samples.

This rearrangement joins TRBV28 to TRBJ2-3; D unclear. This CDR3 contains 12 residues. Trimming left V 3 bases short and J 3 bases short, with 4 bases between. Per the germline V gene, CDR1 is MDHEN and CDR2 is SYDVKM. The chain's CDR3 is CASSFITDTQYF. The CDR3, as DNA: TGTGCCAGCAGTTTTATAACAGATACGCAGTATTTT.

The rearrangement joins TRBV4-2 to TRBJ1-3; D is uncertain. The CDR3 length is 18 residues. With 4 bases removed from V and 0 bases from J, the gap between germline ends came to 19 bases. Germline V lookup: CDR1 LGHNA, CDR2 YNFKEQ. The DNA of the CDR3 is TGTGCCAGCAGCCGATCGTTGGGTTTGCCAAGCTCTGGAAACACCATATATTTT. Protein: CASSRSLGLPSSGNTIYF.

This chain joins TRBV21-1 and TRBJ2-7; the D call in the table, TRBD1, was not verified against the DNA. TRBV21-1 has pseudogene status. The CDR3 totals 15 residues. Here the CDR3 reads CASSVRTGNRREQYF. CDR3 bases: TGTGCCAGCAGCGTTCGGACAGGCAATAGGAGGGAGCAGTACTTC.

Note on this clone: With a much larger clone just one base away, this may be a read error. The chain couples TRBV7-2 to TRBJ1-3, with D tentatively TRBD1 (5 bases). Trimming pared 2 bases from V and 4 bases from J, leaving 6 bases between. This CDR3 region has 13 residues. Germline CDR1 and CDR2: SGHTA and FQGNSA. The CDR3 DNA reads as TGTGCCAGCAGCTTATGGGGGGGAAACACCATATATTTT. Amino acids: CASSLWGGNTIYF. Variable domain in full (rest from reference TRBV7-2 and TRBJ1-3): GAGVSQSPSNKVTEKGKDVELRCDPISGHTALYWYRQSLGQGLEFLIYFQGNSAPDKSGLPSDRFSAERTGGSVSTLTIQRTQQEDSAVYLCASSLWGGNTIYFGEGSWLTVV.

The chain has TRBV27 and TRBJ2-2; no reliable D call. Germline V lookup: CDR1 MNHEY, CDR2 SMNVEV (reference sequence). Trimming pared 8 bases from V and 2 bases from J, leaving 9 bases between. The CDR3 has 13 residues. The CDR3 spells CASSPINTGELFF. The CDR3 nucleotides are TGTGCCAGCTCACCAATCAACACCGGGGAGCTGTTTTTT.

This clone appeared once. The chain carries TRBV7-2 and TRBJ2-7; 8 bases agree with TRBD2. V shed 7 bases, J shed 0 bases, and the junction held 8 bases outside the gene matches. Looked up from germline, CDR1 is SGHTA and CDR2 is FQGNSA. The CDR3 extends over 15 amino acids. CDR3 protein: CASKDVAGNSYEQYF. The CDR3 coding sequence is TGTGCCAGCAAAGACGTAGCGGGAAACTCCTACGAGCAGTACTTC.

The CDR3, as DNA: TGCGCCAGCAGCTTGTGGAGAGCAGGCTACGAGCAGTACTTC. Its translation is CASSLWRAGYEQYF. The chain employs TRBV5-1 and TRBJ2-7, with D unclear. The CDR3 covers 14 residues. Trimming cost V 1 base and J 3 bases, with 11 bases left between them. CDR1 is SGHRS, CDR2 YFSETQ, per germline.

The chain employs TRBV9 and TRBJ2-7; no clear D gene. V gave up 0 bases and J gave up 5 bases, with 15 bases separating them. Germline lookup yields CDR1 SGDLS and CDR2 YYNGEE. The CDR3 is 15 amino acids. CDR3: CASSVGAGTTDEQYF. In nucleotides, the CDR3 is TGTGCCAGCAGCGTAGGCGCCGGAACAACCGACGAGCAGTACTTC. Full variable domain (missing parts from reference TRBV9 and TRBJ2-7): DSGVTQTPKHLITATGQRVTLRCSPRSGDLSVYWYQQSLDQGLQFLIQYYNGEERAKGNILERFSAQQFPDLHSELNLSSLELGDSALYFCASSVGAGTTDEQYFGPGTRLTVT.

CDR3 DNA: TGTGCCAGCAGCTCTTCTCGGCACAGGGGGCACGAGCAGTACTTC. Amino acid sequence: CASSSSRHRGHEQYF. The V and J genes are TRBV7-2 and TRBJ2-7, with TRBD1 matching 9 bases. J lost 5 bases, V lost 4 bases, and 9 bases had no gene match. Germline loops: CDR1 SGHTA, CDR2 FQGNSA. CDR3 length: 15 residues.

Comment on this clone: This sample also contains other DNA sequences that code for the same CDR3. The chain links TRBV5-4 to TRBJ2-3; 8 nucleotides align to TRBD2. There are 14 residues in the CDR3. Germline V gene data show CDR1 as SGHNT and CDR2 as YYREEE (reference sequence). Trimming cost V 2 bases and J 6 bases; bases outside gene matches: 5. The CDR3 here is CASSLKAGADTQYF. CDR3 nucleotide sequence: TGTGCCAGCAGCTTAAAAGCGGGAGCCGATACGCAGTATTTT.

The table lists this clone with a count of one. CDR3 nucleotide sequence: TGTGCCAGCTCACCACGACTGGGCGCAGCCTACGAGCAGTACTTC. This gives the protein CASSPRLGAAYEQYF. The rearrangement uses TRBV18 and TRBJ2-7, with D unresolved. Germline loops: CDR1 KGHSH, CDR2 LQKENI. The CDR3 length is 15 residues. Trimming removed 1 base at V and 2 bases at J, with 12 bases between.

Note on this clone: Relative to the germline gene, one junction end is altered; a read error may explain this. V is TRBV11-2 and J is TRBJ2-5, with D possibly being TRBD2 (5 bases). The CDR3 is 13 amino acids. The germline V gene encodes CDR1 SGHAT and CDR2 FQNNGV. Here the CDR3 DNA reads TGTGCCAGCAGCACGGGAATAAGAGAGGCCCAGTACTTC. Amino acids: CASSTGIREAQYF.

The V gene is TRBV7-2, the J gene TRBJ1-4, with 8 bases fitting TRBD1. Germline trimming cut 5 bases from V and 7 bases from J; bases unmatched to any gene: 9. Germline CDR1 reads SGHTA; CDR2 reads FQGNSA. The CDR3 loop spans 15 amino acids. The CDR3 protein is CASSPTGAVREKLFF. The CDR3 region has the DNA TGTGCCAGCAGCCCGACAGGGGCAGTACGTGAAAAACTGTTTTTT. The whole variable domain, filled in from reference TRBV7-2 and TRBJ1-4, reads GAGVSQSPSNKVTEKGKDVELRCDPISGHTALYWYRQSLGQGLEFLIYFQGNSAPDKSGLPSDRFSAERTGGSVSTLTIQRTQQEDSAVYLCASSPTGAVREKLFFGSGTQLSVL.

The rearrangement links TRBV27 to TRBJ2-4, with 9 bases lining up with TRBD2. V gave up 5 bases and J gave up 3 bases; unmatched junction bases: 5. This CDR3 region has 15 residues. The germline V gene has CDR1 MNHEY and CDR2 SMNVEV (reference sequence). The CDR3 bases are TGTGCCAGCAGTGGGCTAGCGGGACTCAAAAACATTCAGTACTTC. Translating it yields CASSGLAGLKNIQYF.

This clone was observed a handful of times. Different DNA sequences within this sample yield the same CDR3. The DNA for the CDR3 is TGTGCCAGCAGTTTGGGACAGGGGGCTAGAGGCTACACCTTC. Protein sequence: CASSLGQGARGYTF. V is TRBV28 and J is TRBJ1-2; 12 bases are shared with TRBD1. Germline-derived CDR1 and CDR2 are MDHEN and SYDVKM. The CDR3 loop spans 14 amino acids. V lost 3 bases, J lost 8 bases, and 4 bases stayed unmatched.

The rearrangement joins TRBV5-4 to TRBJ1-4; TRBD1 agrees at 8 bases. Germline V gives CDR1 SGHNT, CDR2 YYREEE (reference sequence). With V trimmed by 1 base and J by 8 bases, 7 bases remained unmatched. The CDR3 runs 15 residues. The CDR3 region is CASSLLETGVEKLFF. The CDR3 DNA reads TGTGCCAGCAGCTTGCTGGAGACAGGGGTCGAAAAACTGTTTTTT.

This chain joins TRBV10-3 and TRBJ2-2; 8 nucleotides match TRBD1. J gave up 3 bases and V 0 bases, and 6 bases lay outside the gene matches. The CDR3 is made up of 17 amino acids. CDR1 is ENHRY and CDR2 is SYGVKD in the germline V gene. CDR3 in amino acids: CAISESPGGAHTGELFF. The CDR3 DNA reads as TGTGCCATCAGTGAGTCCCCAGGGGGCGCCCACACCGGGGAGCTGTTTTTT.

This clone was counted many times. V and J are TRBV11-2 and TRBJ2-5, with TRBD2 matching 14 bases. The tail of the sequence fits TRBJ2-7 better, so the J call may be wrong. CDR3 length equals 15 residues. Germline V gene lookup returns CDR1 SGHAT and CDR2 FQNNGV. The CDR3 bases are TGTGCCAGCAGCCTGGGACTAGCGGGAGCTCACGAGCAGTACTTC. Its translation is CASSLGLAGAHEQYF.

The J gene is TRBJ2-7, the V gene TRBV7-9; D may be TRBD2 (6 bases). Germline V gene data show CDR1 as SEHNR and CDR2 as FQNEAQ (reference sequence). V lost 6 bases, J lost 1 base, and 16 bases lay in between. The length of the CDR3 is 15 residues. CDR3 nucleotide sequence: TGTGCCAGCAGGGGGACCAGCGCGGGGTCCTACGAGCAGTACTTC. This gives the protein CASRGTSAGSYEQYF. Full variable domain (missing parts from reference TRBV7-9 and TRBJ2-7): DTGVSQNPRHKITKRGQNVTFRCDPISEHNRLYWYRQTLGQGPEFLTYFQNEAQLEKSRLLSDRFSAERPKGSFSTLEIQRTEQGDSAMYLCASRGTSAGSYEQYFGPGTRLTVT.

The V gene is TRBV10-3, the J gene TRBJ1-3; D may be TRBD1 (6 bases). This CDR3 is built from 14 residues. Germline loops: CDR1 ENHRY, CDR2 SYGVKD. Trimming took 6 bases from V and 1 from J, leaving 10 bases between them. The CDR3 loop reads CAIRLDRSGNTIYF. Here the CDR3 DNA reads TGTGCCATCAGGTTGGACAGATCTGGAAACACCATATATTTT.

The V call is TRBV19, the J call TRBJ2-5; 9 bases are shared with TRBD2. The junction had 7 bases not matched to a gene; V was cut back by 6 bases and J by 5 bases. The CDR3 is 14 amino acids. Per germline, CDR1 LNHDA and CDR2 SQIVND (reference sequence). The CDR3 is CASRRTSVQETQYF. The CDR3 DNA follows: TGTGCCAGTAGACGGACTAGCGTACAGGAGACCCAGTACTTC.

The V call is TRBV18, the J call TRBJ1-4; 10 nucleotides match TRBD1. This CDR3 comprises 15 residues. The V gene end was trimmed by 4 bases and the J gene end by 9 bases; junction bases not matched to a gene: 8. Germline CDR1 KGHSH, CDR2 LQKENI. The CDR3 protein is CASSLTGTGDKKLFF. Written as DNA, the CDR3 is TGTGCCAGCTCACTCACCGGGACAGGGGATAAAAAACTGTTTTTT.